Below, one TCR beta chain is given with its context. Germline V lookup: CDR1 SGHTA, CDR2 FQGNSA. This CDR3 has 15 residues. V dropped 1 base and J dropped 7 bases, with 16 bases sitting between them. CDR3 and TCR beta VDJ profiling relied on a genomic DNA template. TCRdb reprocessed the reads with MiXCR, giving one entry per CDR3 protein. The repertoire holds 150,000 to 200,000 distinct CDR3 sequences, with 46% as singletons. These data are taken from a study of CD8+CD57+ T cells in acquired aplastic anemia. The rearrangement joins TRBV7-2 to TRBJ2-5; D might be TRBD1 or TRBD2, each matching 8 bases. Sequencing used sorted CD4+, CD8+, or CD8+CD57+ T cells (not recorded which) from PBMCs. The sequence derives from a human donor in good health. The CDR3 DNA sequence: TGTGCCAGCAGCTTAGGCCAGGGGGCGGGAGGGACCCAGTACTTC. Protein product: CASSLGQGAGGTQYF.